One and the same sample provided the 30 T cell receptor beta chains below, sequenced in a study of T cells in Graves' hyperthyroidism and ophthalmopathy. Amplification of TCR beta CDR3 regions was performed using RNA transcripts as template. A first-round RT-PCR of the TCR CDR3 used the HTBI primer set. TCRdb itself ran the multiplex PCR reads through MiXCR, one entry per CDR3 protein. The sample shows some 620,000 distinct CDR3 sequences, under 20% of them seen only once. The specimen was blood. These receptors all come from a woman younger than 45 with Graves' hyperthyroidism.

As regards this clonotype: This sequence may be a read error, since a much larger clone differs from it by one base. The chain has TRBV11-3 and TRBJ2-7; D remains ambiguous. CDR3 size: 12 residues. Germline V CDR1 and CDR2: SGHNT, YENEEA. With 5 bases removed from V and 6 bases from J, the gap between germline ends came to 11 bases. The CDR3 bases are TGTGCCAGCAGCAAAGGGTCTCCCGAGCAGTACTTC. Its protein is CASSKGSPEQYF.

In this sample, this clonotype turned up a few times. This chain connects TRBV7-6 to TRBJ2-3; TRBD2 is a possible D gene (6 bases). The V end lost 1 base, the J end lost 0 bases, and 11 bases lay between the germline ends. The germline V gene has CDR1 SGHVS and CDR2 FNYEAQ. CDR3 length equals 16 residues. The CDR3 DNA follows: TGTGCCAGCAGCTTAGGGGGCGGGATCAGCACAGATACGCAGTATTTT. It is translated as CASSLGGGISTDTQYF. Drawing the rest from reference TRBV7-6 and TRBJ2-3, the complete variable domain is GAGVSQSPRYKVTKRGQDVALRCDPISGHVSLYWYRQALGQGPEFLTYFNYEAQQDKSGLPNDRFSAERPEGSISTLTIQRTEQRDSAMYRCASSLGGGISTDTQYFGPGTRLTVL.

This clonotype has at least ten counts. The V and J genes are TRBV2 and TRBJ2-7; 10 bases are a match to TRBD2. In germline, CDR1 is SNHLY, CDR2 FYNNEI. V was clipped by 5 bases and J by 5 bases; unmatched bases: 3. CDR3 length equals 13 residues. CDR3 DNA: TGTGCCAGCAGTCCTGGACTAGCGGACGAGCAGTACTTC. Amino acid sequence: CASSPGLADEQYF.

This clonotype was observed a few times. V is TRBV3-1 and J is TRBJ2-4; D uncertain. The CDR3 totals 13 residues. V lost 0 bases and J lost 9, with 9 bases in between. Germline V gene sequence: CDR1 LGHDT, CDR2 YNNKEL (reference sequence). The CDR3 DNA is TGTGCCAGCAGCCAAGACCACTCCGCCATTCAGTACTTC. Residues: CASSQDHSAIQYF.

The chain recombines TRBV6-1 with TRBJ2-7, with D tentatively TRBD2 (6 bases). The CDR3 spans 13 residues. Per germline, CDR1 MNHNS and CDR2 SASEGT. V gave up 6 bases and J gave up 0 bases, with 9 bases separating them. CDR3 nucleotides: TGTGCCAGCAGATTTAGCGGCTCCTACGAGCAGTACTTC. Protein product: CASRFSGSYEQYF.

Of note for this clonotype: With a much larger clone just one base away, this may be a read error. This sequence joins TRBV29-1 and TRBJ1-1; D perhaps matches TRBD1 (5 bases). CDR3 length: 11 residues. Germline CDR1 SQVTM, CDR2 ANQGSEA. The DNA for the CDR3 is TGCAGCGTTCAGGGTTACACTAAAGCTTTCTTT. It translates to CSVQGYTKAFF.

This clonotype came up a few times. J is TRBJ1-6 and V is TRBV5-6; 8 nucleotides align to TRBD1. Germline CDR1 SGHDT, CDR2 YYEEEE. This CDR3 spans 17 amino acids. V shed 1 base and J 8 bases; nucleotides not matched to a gene: 11. CDR3 sequence (DNA): TGTGCCAGCAGCTTGCCAGTAACCGGGACAGGCGATTCACCCCTCCACTTT. The encoded protein is CASSLPVTGTGDSPLHF.

This clonotype was observed a handful of times. The chain joins TRBV2 to TRBJ2-1, with TRBD1 identical over 7 bases. After removal of 5 bases from V and 7 bases from J, the junction contained 5 bases not matched to a gene. CDR3 length equals 13 residues. Germline CDR1 is SNHLY and CDR2 is FYNNEI. The CDR3 DNA reads as TGTGCCAGCAGTTCCGGACAGGCTAATGAGCAGTTCTTC. It is translated as CASSSGQANEQFF.

Ten or more counts support this clonotype. The chain recombines TRBV28 with TRBJ2-7; 7 bases match TRBD1. Germline CDR1 reads MDHEN; CDR2 reads SYDVKM. This CDR3 contains 15 residues. Germline trimming cut 5 bases from V and 0 bases from J; bases unmatched to any gene: 7. The CDR3 is CASSAPGQSSYEQYF. The DNA for the CDR3 is TGTGCCAGCAGTGCTCCGGGACAGTCCTCCTACGAGCAGTACTTC.

As DNA, the CDR3 is TGTGCCAGCAGGGGCGCGGGACAGAATAACATTCAGTACTTC. Its translation is CASRGAGQNNIQYF. This chain connects TRBV28 to TRBJ2-4; tentative D call: TRBD1 (7 bases). Germline-derived CDR1 and CDR2 are MDHEN and SYDVKM. The V end was cut by 6 bases, the J end by 7 bases, with 16 bases between. CDR3 length equals 14 residues.

This clonotype was recorded many times. CDR3 amino acids: CASSVRNQPQHF. CDR3 nucleotide sequence: TGTGCCAGCAGTGTGAGAAATCAGCCCCAGCATTTT. The chain carries TRBV28 and TRBJ1-5; unclear D gene. The CDR3 length is 12 residues. Trimming shortened V by 5 bases and J by 4 bases, and 6 bases separated the two germline ends. Per germline, CDR1 MDHEN and CDR2 SYDVKM.

The table lists this clonotype with many counts. The chain joins TRBV2 to TRBJ2-3; 8 bases align to TRBD2. J gave up 2 bases and V 7 bases, and 8 bases lay outside the gene matches. Germline CDR1 and CDR2: SNHLY and FYNNEI. The CDR3 is 15 amino acids. CDR3 nucleotides: TGTGCCAGCAACCCCAGCGGGAGTCTCACAGATACGCAGTATTTT. Translation gives CASNPSGSLTDTQYF.

This chain links TRBV24-1 with TRBJ1-3; D is ambiguous. Per germline, CDR1 KGHDR and CDR2 SFDVKD. CDR3 length equals 12 residues. The V gene lost 7 bases and the J gene lost 4 bases, with 7 bases spanning the gap. The CDR3 DNA reads TGTGCCACCAGCCCGAACGGAAACACCATATATTTT. Its translation: CATSPNGNTIYF.

The V gene is TRBV5-1, the J gene TRBJ2-5; tentative D call: TRBD2 (5 bases). The CDR3 runs 11 residues. With 5 bases removed from V and 5 bases from J, the gap between germline ends came to 7 bases. Germline CDR1 and CDR2: SGHRS and YFSETQ. The CDR3 coding sequence is TGCGCCAGCAGAACGGGGGAGACCCAGTACTTC. Encoded protein: CASRTGETQYF.

This sequence joins TRBV5-4 and TRBJ2-7; TRBD1 or TRBD2 may be the D gene (5 bases each). Per germline, CDR1 SGHNT and CDR2 YYREEE (reference sequence). The CDR3 length is 15 residues. V was pared by 2 bases and J by 3 bases, with 15 bases between. CDR3 nucleotides: TGTGCCAGCAGCTTCCAACAGCGGACAAACTACGAGCAGTACTTC. Its translation is CASSFQQRTNYEQYF.

This clonotype was seen at least ten times. The chain employs TRBV13 and TRBJ2-5; 10 nucleotides line up with TRBD2. Per the germline V gene, CDR1 is PRHDT and CDR2 is FYEKMQ (reference sequence). This CDR3 is built from 16 residues. Trimming removed 5 bases from V and 2 bases from J; junction bases left unmatched: 8. The CDR3 DNA is TGTGCCAGCAGCCTCGGTCGGACTAGCGGTCAAGAGACCCAGTACTTC. It encodes CASSLGRTSGQETQYF.

This clonotype came up many times. At one of its ends the junction is not consistent with the germline gene, which may arise from a read error. The chain employs TRBV7-3 and TRBJ2-5; 9 nucleotides align to TRBD2. CDR1 is SGHTA, CDR2 FQGTGA, per germline. This CDR3 is 17 amino acids long. The CDR3 DNA reads TGTGCCAGCAGCCTAACCCCAGGACTAGCGAGACAAGAGACCCAGTACTTC. This sequence encodes CASSLTPGLARQETQYF.

To note about this clonotype: A much larger clonotype is one base distant, so this may be a read error. The chain employs TRBV7-2 and TRBJ2-1; D ambiguous. Judging by the DNA end, TRBJ2-7 fits better; the J call may be wrong. This CDR3 has 16 amino acids. Per germline, CDR1 SGHTA and CDR2 FQGNSA. The DNA for the CDR3 is TGTGCCAGCAGCTTATCATTAGTTGGGTCCTACAATGAGCAGTACTTC. Its protein product is CASSLSLVGSYNEQYF.

Many counts were recorded for this clonotype. The chain couples TRBV2 to TRBJ2-3; 7 nucleotides match TRBD2. The CDR3 totals 14 residues. The junction had 5 bases not matched to a gene; V was cut back by 8 bases and J by 0 bases. CDR1 is SNHLY and CDR2 is FYNNEI in the germline V gene. The CDR3: CASPSGESTDTQYF. As DNA, the CDR3 is TGTGCCAGCCCTAGCGGTGAGAGCACAGATACGCAGTATTTT.

This clonotype appeared a few times. This chain connects TRBV20-1 to TRBJ2-1, with 8 bases fitting TRBD2. The CDR3 has 16 amino acids. Unmatched junction bases numbered 12, after V lost 0 bases and J lost 8 bases. Germline V gene sequence: CDR1 DFQATT, CDR2 SNEGSKA (reference sequence). The CDR3 reads CSARDRGREGIYEQFF. DNA of the CDR3: TGCAGTGCTAGAGATCGGGGTCGGGAGGGGATATATGAGCAGTTCTTC.

This clonotype was counted a few times. The chain uses TRBV12-3 or TRBV12-4 and TRBJ1-5; D gene uncertain. V was cut by 3 bases and J by 3 bases, with 9 bases left in between. The CDR3 is made up of 14 amino acids. CDR3 in amino acids: CASSLWQDNQPQHF. The CDR3 region has the DNA TGTGCCAGCAGTTTGTGGCAGGACAATCAGCCCCAGCATTTT.

This clonotype occurred a few times. The chain links TRBV28 to TRBJ1-1; 8 positions match TRBD1. The CDR3 is 15 amino acids. V was pared by 3 bases and J by 3 bases, with 6 bases of the junction left unmatched. CDR1 is MDHEN, CDR2 SYDVKM, per germline. CDR3: CASSFQGATYTEAFF. CDR3 nucleotide sequence: TGTGCCAGCAGTTTTCAGGGGGCAACGTACACTGAAGCTTTCTTT.

The table lists this clonotype with many counts. This chain links TRBV6-1 with TRBJ2-7; 8 bases match TRBD1. J gave up 4 bases and V 5 bases, and 10 bases lay outside the gene matches. Looked up from germline, CDR1 is MNHNS and CDR2 is SASEGT. This CDR3 contains 15 residues. Written as DNA, the CDR3 is TGTGCCAGCAGTTCGGCCCGACAGGGGAGGTACGAGCAGTACTTC. It is translated as CASSSARQGRYEQYF.

This clonotype was counted ten times or more. The gene calls are TRBV12-3 or TRBV12-4 and TRBJ2-1; possibly TRBD1 or TRBD2 for D (5 bases each). The CDR3 extends over 20 amino acids. V was trimmed by 1 base and J by 2 bases, leaving 24 bases between them. The CDR3 DNA is TGTGCCAGCAGTTTAGGCCTGGGGTCAGGAAGGGACGAGGCCTACAATGAGCAGTTCTTC. Protein sequence: CASSLGLGSGRDEAYNEQFF.

Turning to this clonotype: Being one base from a much bigger clone, this may be a read error. This chain uses TRBV11-3 with TRBJ2-7; D gene ambiguous. Germline V gives CDR1 SGHNT, CDR2 YENEEA. The CDR3 extends over 13 amino acids. The CDR3 spells CASSSVQIYEHYF. The CDR3, as DNA: TGTGCCAGCAGCTCTGTCCAGATCTACGAGCACTACTTC.

This clonotype showed up just once. A much larger clone differs by one base, so this may be a read error. This chain joins TRBV20-1 and TRBJ2-5; no clear D. CDR3 length: 16 residues. In germline, CDR1 is DFQATT, CDR2 SNEGSKA (reference sequence). The CDR3 is CSDRDLAPWDQETQYF. CDR3 DNA: TGCAGTGATAGAGATCTCGCTCCCTGGGACCAAGAGACCCAGTACTTC.

The V gene is TRBV6-5, the J gene TRBJ2-7; D uncertain. V was shortened by 2 bases and J by 4 bases, with 6 bases between the two germline ends. The CDR3 loop spans 12 amino acids. Per the germline V gene, CDR1 is MNHEY and CDR2 is SVGAGI. This CDR3 is CASSYDLYEQYF. The CDR3 region has the DNA TGTGCCAGCAGTTACGACCTTTACGAGCAGTACTTC.

The rearrangement uses TRBV20-1 and TRBJ1-1; 7 bases agree with TRBD1. This CDR3 comprises 13 residues. Trimming took 3 bases from V and 4 from J; bases not matched to a gene: 5. From germline, CDR1 is DFQATT and CDR2 SNEGSKA (reference sequence). CDR3 nucleotides: TGCAGTGCTAGCAAGGGGGCAAGCACTGAAGCTTTCTTT. Translating it yields CSASKGASTEAFF.

This clonotype was counted between two and nine times. The CDR3 reads CASSPQGTLEAFF. The CDR3 DNA follows: TGTGCCAGCAGCCCACAGGGGACCCTTGAAGCTTTCTTT. This chain uses TRBV7-8 with TRBJ1-1, with 7 positions matching TRBD1. V trimming: 5 bases; J trimming: 7 bases; junction bases outside the gene matches: 7. Germline assignment: CDR1 SGHVS and CDR2 FQNEAQ. The CDR3 is 13 amino acids.

CDR3 sequence (DNA): TGTGCCAGCAGAGCCAGGCTAGCGGGCAACAATGAGCAGTTCTTC. It specifies CASRARLAGNNEQFF. This chain connects TRBV5-4 to TRBJ2-1, with 8 bases fitting TRBD2. The V and J ends lost 5 bases and 5 bases, in that order; junction bases with no gene match: 9. Germline CDR1 reads SGHNT; CDR2 reads YYREEE (reference sequence). The CDR3 is 15 amino acids.